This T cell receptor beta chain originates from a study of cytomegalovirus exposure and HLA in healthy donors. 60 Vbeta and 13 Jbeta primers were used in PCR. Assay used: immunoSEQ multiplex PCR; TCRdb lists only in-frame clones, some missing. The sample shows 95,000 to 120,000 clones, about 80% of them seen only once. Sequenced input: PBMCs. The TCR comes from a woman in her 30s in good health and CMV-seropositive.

CDR3: CASINQRVSTDTQYF. CDR3 nucleotides: TGTGCCAGCATAAACCAGCGGGTTAGCACAGATACGCAGTATTTT. The chain employs TRBV28 and TRBJ2-3, with D possibly being TRBD2 (6 bases). Germline V gene lookup returns CDR1 MDHEN and CDR2 SYDVKM. V was trimmed by 7 bases and J by 0 bases, leaving 14 bases between them. The CDR3 is 15 residues long.